This TCR delta chain came from a study of gamma-delta T cells after stem cell transplantation. The table lists this clone with a few counts. The CDR3 runs to 15 residues. Germline trimming cut 3 bases from V and 8 bases from J; bases unmatched to any gene: 8. Germline V lookup: CDR1 GEAIGNYY, CDR2 EKD. TCRdb re-called clones from the RT-PCR reads via CATT. Altogether 2,500 to 3,000 delta-chain clones are present, 2.5% being singletons, with the ten largest covering 32%. Sequenced sample: gamma-delta T cells. The sequence was collected from a human donor. It is not recorded whose cells these are; they may come from a transplant donor. The chain combines TRDV2 with TRDJ1, with 13 bases identical to TRDD3. The CDR3 reads CACDALLGDTEKLIF. The CDR3 DNA reads TGTGCCTGTGACGCCTTACTGGGGGATACGGAGAAACTCATCTTT.